Here is one T cell receptor (beta chain) with its context. These data belong to a study of cytomegalovirus exposure and HLA in healthy donors. Primers: 60 Vbeta forward and 13 Jbeta reverse. Using immunoSEQ multiplex PCR, the repertoire was profiled, and TCRdb retains in-frame clones only, with some absent. This sample has under 150,000 clones, with around 9% found just once. CDR1 and CDR2 from the germline V gene are SGHRS and YFSETQ. The V and J ends lost 5 bases and 1 base respectively, with 12 bases between them. This CDR3 comprises 14 residues. This clonotype was sampled from a woman aged 40 to 50 in good health and CMV-seropositive. The sequenced material came from PBMCs. The chain combines TRBV5-1 with TRBJ2-5; D gene uncertain. The CDR3 region is CASSYNTVQETQYF. The DNA of the CDR3 is TGCGCCAGCAGTTACAACACAGTCCAAGAGACCCAGTACTTC.